By share, the clone carrying this T cell receptor beta chain ranks as large (0.1 to 1%). The source of the sample is a study of circulating CD8 cells and anti-PD-1 response in melanoma. The V end lost 5 bases, the J end lost 2 bases, and 18 bases lay between the germline ends. This CDR3 contains 17 residues. Per the germline V gene, CDR1 is MDHEN and CDR2 is SYDVKM. Sorting of live CD3+CD8+TCRalphabeta+ cells by PD-1 and/or TIGIT gave four subsets. The QIAseq Immune Repertoire TCR panel built the libraries from about 16 ng of total RNA. TCRdb called the reads again in MiXCR, with one record for every CDR3 protein. In the table there are 150 to 200 distinct CDR3 sequences, 20% to 25% of which are singletons.

The sample here was CD8+ T cells from PBMCs, taken at baseline or after one month of anti-PD-1 therapy (not recorded which). The sequence came from a human donor with melanoma. The chain couples TRBV28 to TRBJ2-2; D unclear. CDR3 nucleotides: TGTGCCAGCAGTACCCTTTTTCGGGCGGCTAACACCGGGGAGCTGTTTTTT. Amino acid sequence: CASSTLFRAANTGELFF.